The text below deals with one T cell receptor beta chain. This sample is part of a study of blood T cell repertoires in COVID-19. Study summary: In each case, the material was cDNA or gDNA derived from T cells, B-cell-depleted T cells, or PBMCs.

Study processing details: Nucleated cell number was recorded as an estimate derived from reference gene primer amplification. Assay used: immunoSEQ multiplex PCR; TCRdb lists only in-frame clones, some missing. That table gives V, J and clone size, and the DNA gave D and trimming. The data hold about 160,000 clones, with 80% to 90% observed a single time. Recovery among Cohort 3 donors was established by two negative PCRs, clearance, or symptom resolution. Germline V lookup: CDR1 SNHLY, CDR2 FYNNEI. CDR3 length: 14 amino acids. V was shortened by 6 bases and J by 1 base, with 12 bases between the two germline ends.

The sequenced sample consisted of PBMCs or T cells enriched from blood (not recorded which). The clonotype originates from a woman in her 50s who had recovered from COVID-19. The rearrangement joins TRBV2 to TRBJ1-1, with D tentatively TRBD1 (6 bases). CDR3 in DNA: TGTGCCAGCAGGCAACAGGGTAGGAACACTGAAGCTTTCTTT. Protein sequence: CASRQQGRNTEAFF.